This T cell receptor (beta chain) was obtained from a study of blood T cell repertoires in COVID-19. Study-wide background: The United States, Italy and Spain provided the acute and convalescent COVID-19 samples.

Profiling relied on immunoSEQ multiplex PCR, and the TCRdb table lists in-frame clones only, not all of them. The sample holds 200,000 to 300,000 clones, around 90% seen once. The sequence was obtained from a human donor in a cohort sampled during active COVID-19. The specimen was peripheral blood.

Here the CDR3 DNA reads TGTGCCAGCAGCTTCAGAGCAGGGAACACTGAAGCTTTCTTT. Translation gives CASSFRAGNTEAFF. J is TRBJ1-1 and V is TRBV5-8, with D unresolved. Trimming cost V 2 bases and J 1 base, with 9 bases left between them. There are 14 residues in the CDR3. The germline gives CDR1 SGHTS, CDR2 YDEGEE.